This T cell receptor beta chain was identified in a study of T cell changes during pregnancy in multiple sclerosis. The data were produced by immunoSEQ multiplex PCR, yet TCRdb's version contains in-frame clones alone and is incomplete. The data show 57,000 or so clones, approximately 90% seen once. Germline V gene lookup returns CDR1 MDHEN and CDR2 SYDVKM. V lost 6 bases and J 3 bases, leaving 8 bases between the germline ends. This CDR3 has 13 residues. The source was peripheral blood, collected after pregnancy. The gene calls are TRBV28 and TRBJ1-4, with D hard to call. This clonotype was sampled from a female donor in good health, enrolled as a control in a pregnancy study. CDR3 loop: CASRWLANEKLFF. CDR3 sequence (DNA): TGTGCCAGCAGGTGGCTCGCTAATGAAAAACTGTTTTTT.